This T cell receptor (beta chain) was captured in a study of PD-L1 blockade in urothelial cancer. Broader study findings: Lower than median blood TCR clonality before treatment predicted better survival.

A word on this clone: What it recognizes is unknown.

The trim removed 5 bases at V and 3 bases at J, leaving 15 bases unmatched. The CDR3 extends over 17 amino acids. The germline V gene has CDR1 SGHTA and CDR2 FQGNSA. The repertoire was sequenced with immunoSEQ multiplex PCR; TCRdb's copy has only in-frame clones and lacks some. The sample carries about 72,000 clones, 80% to 85% recorded once. The sequences come from PBMCs, collected around atezolizumab (anti-PD-L1) treatment. The genes are TRBV7-2 and TRBJ2-5, with 7 positions matching TRBD2. The receptor comes from a man aged 70-80 years with urothelial cancer. DNA of the CDR3: TGTGCCAGCAGCCCCGGGATCGGGAGGATGACGGAAGAGACCCAGTACTTC. Translated, it gives CASSPGIGRMTEETQYF.